This T cell receptor (beta chain) was sequenced during a study of cytomegalovirus exposure and HLA in healthy donors. Whole-study context: Researchers previously reported finding 90 million to 130 million unique TCR beta sequences from about 170 million T cells. Study-level points and caveats: Despite most TCR sequences being rare, some public TCRs occurred in many donors. The records held CMV serostatus as the only immune exposure information.

The CDR3 totals 15 residues. Germline CDR1 reads SNHLY; CDR2 reads FYNNEI. V was shortened by 7 bases and J by 0 bases, with 12 bases between the two germline ends. PCR was performed using 60 Vbeta and 13 Jbeta primers. Only in-frame clones appear in the TCRdb table, and some are missing; sequencing was by immunoSEQ multiplex PCR. The sample yields over 65,000 clones, about 68% seen once. A few counts support this clone. Its specificity is unknown. V usage is TRBV2 and J usage is TRBJ1-4; D remains ambiguous. Sequencing was done on a sample of PBMCs. The TCR sequence derives from a woman between 50 and 59 years old in good health and CMV-seropositive. The CDR3 sequence is CASTNDGATNEKLFF. CDR3 DNA: TGTGCCAGCACTAACGACGGAGCAACTAATGAAAAACTGTTTTTT.